The 13 T cell receptor beta chains given below trace back to one sample, sequenced in a study of blood T cell repertoires in COVID-19 (TCRdb year 2020). The library was built by means of the immunoSEQ multiplex PCR assay. The source is immuneACCESS, and TCRdb retained only in-frame sequences with V and J called. Part of the clones is not carried over; for the studies checked, unresolved V genes explain less than half of this, and the remainder is unexplained. Present in this sample are roughly 240,000 clones, roughly 87% of which were seen just once. 2.6% of the sample is in the top ten clones. The sequencing input was PBMCs or T cells enriched from blood (not recorded which). These receptors came from a woman in her 30s with acute COVID-19.

This chain joins TRBV30 and TRBJ1-2, with unresolved D. CDR1 and CDR2 from the germline V gene are GTSNPN and SVGIG (reference sequence). The CDR3 is 14 amino acids. Trimming shortened V by 0 bases and J by 4 bases, and 12 bases separated the two germline ends. CDR3 DNA: TGTGCCTGGAGTGTAGGCGGGATTCCCTATGGCTACACCTTC. Protein: CAWSVGGIPYGYTF.

J is TRBJ1-5 and V is TRBV27, with D uncertain. Looked up from germline, CDR1 is MNHEY and CDR2 is SMNVEV (reference sequence). The length of the CDR3 is 13 residues. Trimming took off 3 bases at V and 7 bases at J, with 10 bases between the two ends. For the CDR3, the DNA is TGTGCCAGCAGTTTTCGCGGGGAGCAGCCCCAGCATTTT. Translated: CASSFRGEQPQHF.

This chain links TRBV24-1 with TRBJ2-1, with TRBD2 matching over 8 bases. The V segment lost 4 bases and the J segment 5 bases; nucleotides outside the gene matches: 3. Germline CDR1 reads KGHDR; CDR2 reads SFDVKD. The CDR3 is made up of 14 amino acids. The CDR3 sequence is CATSDGGVDNEQFF. The CDR3 nucleotides are TGTGCCACCAGTGACGGGGGGGTCGACAATGAGCAGTTCTTC.

The chain links TRBV11-2 to TRBJ1-1; no clear D. Germline CDR1 is SGHAT and CDR2 is FQNNGV. The V gene lost 0 bases and the J gene lost 0 bases, with 5 bases spanning the gap. The CDR3 is 14 residues long. As DNA, the CDR3 is TGTGCCAGCAGCTTAGAAATAATGAACACTGAAGCTTTCTTT. This gives the protein CASSLEIMNTEAFF.

V and J are TRBV7-8 and TRBJ2-3; TRBD2 agrees at 9 bases. Germline CDR1 reads SGHVS; CDR2 reads FQNEAQ. This CDR3 spans 16 amino acids. Trimming cost V 1 base and J 1 base; bases outside gene matches: 3. The CDR3 region has the DNA TGTGCCAGCAGCTTAGGCGGCGGGGGGGGCACAGATACGCAGTATTTT. Translated, it gives CASSLGGGGGTDTQYF.

V usage is TRBV7-2 and J usage is TRBJ2-1, with 9 bases matching TRBD1. The CDR3 length is 14 residues. The V gene end was trimmed by 4 bases and the J gene end by 10 bases; junction bases not matched to a gene: 8. From germline, CDR1 is SGHTA and CDR2 FQGNSA. The CDR3 spells CASSSEGQGKEQFF. In DNA form, the CDR3 reads TGTGCCAGCAGCTCCGAAGGACAGGGGAAAGAGCAGTTCTTC.

This chain uses TRBV23-1 with TRBJ2-7; TRBD1 agrees at 10 bases. TRBV23-1 is an ORF for which the function is uncertain. The CDR3 length is 16 residues. V trimming: 2 bases; J trimming: 3 bases; junction bases outside the gene matches: 7. The CDR3 sequence: CASSQSSGTGDYEQYF. The CDR3 bases are TGCGCCAGCAGTCAAAGTTCCGGGACAGGGGACTACGAGCAGTACTTC.

The J gene is TRBJ1-3, the V gene TRBV4-1; the match to TRBD1 covers 7 bases. The CDR3 contains 15 residues. Germline V lookup: CDR1 MGHRA, CDR2 YSYEKL. The V segment lost 1 base and the J segment 6 bases; nucleotides outside the gene matches: 6. The DNA for the CDR3 is TGCGCCAGCAGCCAAGGACAGGGAGGTGTAAACACCATATATTTT. Translation gives CASSQGQGGVNTIYF.

This chain connects TRBV15 to TRBJ1-5; D gene uncertain. Germline V gene lookup returns CDR1 LNHNV and CDR2 YYDKDF (reference sequence). The CDR3 has 14 amino acids. Trimming took 0 bases from V and 11 from J, leaving 14 bases between them. The CDR3 bases are TGTGCCACCAGCAGAGATACGGCCCCTCGGGCCCAGCATTTT. As protein: CATSRDTAPRAQHF.

The chain joins TRBV7-2 to TRBJ2-2, with TRBD1 matching over 7 bases. J was trimmed by 4 bases and V by 1 base; bases with no gene match: 3. Per germline, CDR1 SGHTA and CDR2 FQGNSA. CDR3 length: 15 residues. The DNA for the CDR3 is TGTGCCAGCAGCTTAGTGCAGGGGGTCACCGGGGAGCTGTTTTTT. Translating gives CASSLVQGVTGELFF.

The chain has TRBV18 and TRBJ1-1; 7 bases fit TRBD1. The CDR3 contains 17 residues. The V and J ends lost 5 bases and 0 bases, in that order; junction bases with no gene match: 12. Germline V gives CDR1 KGHSH, CDR2 LQKENI. This CDR3 reads CASSANELTGMNTEAFF. Written as DNA, the CDR3 is TGTGCCAGCTCAGCAAACGAACTGACAGGGATGAACACTGAAGCTTTCTTT.

The gene calls are TRBV10-3 and TRBJ1-2, with a possible D match to TRBD1 (5 bases). Germline assignment: CDR1 ENHRY and CDR2 SYGVKD. Trimming took off 4 bases at V and 1 base at J, with 7 bases between the two ends. The CDR3 is 13 residues long. For the CDR3, the DNA is TGTGCCATCAGTGGGGGCAGTAACTATGGCTACACCTTC. This encodes CAISGGSNYGYTF.

The J gene is TRBJ2-3, the V gene TRBV4-1, with D possibly being TRBD1 (5 bases). V lost 6 bases, J lost 6 bases, and 19 bases lay in between. The CDR3 totals 15 residues. Germline CDR1 MGHRA, CDR2 YSYEKL. The CDR3 loop is CASRLIDIRVDTQYF. Here the CDR3 DNA reads TGCGCCAGCAGACTTATCGATATCAGGGTGGATACGCAGTATTTT.